This TCR beta chain was captured by sequencing in a study of CD8 T cells in ankylosing spondylitis. This clonotype was detected a few times. Its antigen is unidentified. TCRdb reprocessed the 5' RACE reads with MiXCR, giving one entry per CDR3 protein. This repertoire shows about 360,000 distinct CDR3 sequences, 20% to 25% found once; its top ten account for around 12%. Study results and limitations: There was a TCR beta motif, made of several highly homologous variants, that appeared characteristic of ankylosing spondylitis blood. Clones linked to disease, bearing a CD8+ phenotype, were relatively rare in peripheral blood. Matched ankylosing spondylitis synovial fluid reportedly contained a significantly enriched population of disease-linked clones.

With 3 bases removed from V and 7 bases from J, the gap between germline ends came to 12 bases. Germline loops: CDR1 MNHEY, CDR2 SVGAGI. This CDR3 has 13 amino acids. The V gene is TRBV6-5, the J gene TRBJ1-2; D is uncertain. The source of this sequence is a male donor with ankylosing spondylitis or in good health (not recorded which). The sequencing sample was made of blood, either unsorted or a sorted T cell fraction (not recorded which). CDR3 in amino acids: CASSYVLEAGYTF. The CDR3 region has the DNA TGTGCCAGCAGTTATGTTCTGGAGGCTGGCTACACCTTC.